The rows below give T cell receptor beta chains drawn from one sample of a study of T cell responses to AZD1222 COVID-19 vaccine. TCRdb's table, derived via immunoSEQ multiplex PCR, lists solely in-frame clones and lacks some. The repertoire includes roughly 150,000 clones, less than 95% of them detected once, and approximately 4.8% sits in the top ten. The material was peripheral blood, obtained on day 0 of AZD1222 vaccination. The source of these receptors is an adult in good health. CDR3s include the opening cysteine and the closing phenylalanine or tryptophan. The D gene is left open where the match is weak. Size is stated for part of the rows, as once, few or many counts, or as a class when the clone is expanded.

J gene,V gene,clone size,D gene,CDR3 protein,CDR3 DNA
TRBJ2-1,TRBV3-1/TRBV3-2,few,TRBD1,CASSQRQGDEQFF,TGTGCCAGCAGCCAACGGCAGGGGGATGAGCAGTTCTTC
TRBJ2-1,TRBV7-2,NA,NA,CASSLSRGNEQFF,TGTGCCAGCAGCTTATCGAGGGGGAATGAGCAGTTCTTC
TRBJ1-1,TRBV29-1,NA,NA,CSVAGQSMNTEAFF,TGCAGCGTTGCCGGGCAGTCGATGAACACTGAAGCTTTCTTT
TRBJ2-5,TRBV5-1,few,NA,CASSLEETQYF,TGCGCCAGCAGCTTGGAAGAGACCCAGTACTTC
TRBJ2-1,TRBV7-2,NA,NA,CASSLVLRGRSYNEQFF,TGTGCCAGCAGCTTAGTGCTCCGGGGCCGCTCCTACAATGAGCAGTTCTTC
TRBJ2-3,TRBV24-1,NA,TRBD2,CATSDRTSGKPDTQYF,TGTGCCACCAGTGATCGGACTAGCGGGAAACCAGATACGCAGTATTTT
TRBJ2-1,TRBV15,few,TRBD1,CATSRDITGAYNEQFF,TGTGCCACCAGCAGAGACATTACAGGGGCCTACAATGAGCAGTTCTTC
TRBJ1-3,TRBV7-9,NA,NA,CASSPRSYSGNTIYF,TGTGCCAGCAGCCCAAGGTCTTATTCTGGAAACACCATATATTTT
TRBJ1-4,TRBV28,NA,TRBD1,CASSQQGPHEKLFF,TGTGCCAGCAGTCAACAGGGGCCCCACGAAAAACTGTTTTTT
TRBJ2-1,TRBV11-2,NA,NA,CASSLGLVGEQFF,TGTGCCAGCAGCTTAGGTTTGGTGGGAGAGCAGTTCTTC
TRBJ1-1,TRBV30,NA,NA,CAGGQGASEAFF,TGTGCCGGTGGCCAAGGGGCCTCTGAAGCTTTCTTT
TRBJ2-2,TRBV3-1/TRBV3-2,NA,TRBD2,CASSPGLAGVLNTGELFF,TGTGCCAGCAGCCCGGGACTAGCGGGAGTTCTGAACACCGGGGAGCTGTTTTTT
TRBJ1-1,TRBV20-1,NA,NA,CSAIKNTEAFF,TGCAGTGCTATTAAGAACACTGAAGCTTTCTTT
TRBJ1-2,TRBV5-1,NA,NA,CASSFPGTFDGYTF,TGCGCCAGCAGCTTTCCAGGGACTTTTGATGGCTACACCTTC
TRBJ2-7,TRBV2,NA,NA,CASSVEVAEQYF,TGTGCCAGCAGTGTGGAGGTGGCCGAGCAGTACTTC
TRBJ2-6,TRBV10-3,NA,NA,CAISAGANVLTF,TGTGCCATCAGTGCTGGGGCCAACGTCCTGACTTTC
TRBJ1-2,TRBV5-5,NA,TRBD1,CASSLSSGQGVYYGYTF,TGTGCCAGCAGCTTATCGTCAGGGCAGGGGGTATACTATGGCTACACCTTC
TRBJ1-2,TRBV18,NA,NA,CASSERGNYGYTF,TGTGCCAGCTCAGAAAGGGGAAACTATGGCTACACCTTC
TRBJ1-6,TRBV20-1,NA,NA,CSASSEADSPLHF,TGCAGTGCTAGTTCGGAGGCGGATTCACCCCTCCACTTT
TRBJ2-2,TRBV24-1,NA,TRBD2,CATSDLELAGGSTSNTGELFF,TGTGCCACCAGTGATTTAGAACTAGCGGGAGGGTCCACTTCGAACACCGGGGAGCTGTTTTTT
TRBJ1-1,TRBV28,NA,TRBD1,CASSFPGTVKNEAFF,TGTGCCAGCAGCTTTCCCGGGACAGTAAAGAATGAAGCTTTCTTT
TRBJ1-5,TRBV19,NA,NA,CASSPPPGSGNRRPQHF,TGTGCCAGTAGCCCACCGCCGGGGTCGGGCAATCGGCGGCCCCAGCATTTT
TRBJ1-5,TRBV19,NA,NA,CASSIGGPYSNQPQHF,TGTGCCAGTAGTATCGGGGGGCCTTATAGCAATCAGCCCCAGCATTTT
TRBJ2-2,TRBV24-1,NA,NA,CATSDLARELDTGELFF,TGTGCCACCAGTGATTTAGCCAGGGAGTTGGACACCGGGGAGCTGTTTTTT
TRBJ1-4,TRBV12-3/TRBV12-4,NA,NA,CASSLRTEKLFF,TGTGCCAGCAGTTTGAGAACTGAAAAACTGTTTTTT
TRBJ2-3,TRBV4-2,once,NA,CASSQERGDADTQYF,TGTGCCAGCAGCCAGGAAAGGGGAGATGCAGATACGCAGTATTTT
TRBJ2-7,TRBV12-5,NA,NA,CASGLVGIDYEQYF,TGTGCTAGTGGTTTGGTTGGGATAGACTACGAGCAGTACTTC
TRBJ1-6,TRBV3-1/TRBV3-2,NA,NA,CASQGYNSPLHF,TGTGCCAGCCAGGGCTATAATTCACCCCTCCACTTT
TRBJ1-2,TRBV11-2,once,NA,CASSLGGGPNYGYTF,TGTGCCAGCAGCTTAGGGGGGGGGCCTAACTATGGCTACACCTTC
TRBJ2-1,TRBV2,few,NA,CASTGRNEQFF,TGTGCCAGCACGGGACGTAATGAGCAGTTCTTC
TRBJ2-7,TRBV19,NA,NA,CASGVAGVTYEQYF,TGTGCCAGTGGGGTAGCCGGGGTGACCTACGAGCAGTACTTC
TRBJ2-1,TRBV2,once,NA,CASGAKLTDYNEQFF,TGTGCCAGCGGGGCGAAACTAACGGATTACAATGAGCAGTTCTTC
TRBJ2-2,TRBV27,few,NA,CASSLPRGQGTGELFF,TGTGCCAGCAGCCTGCCCAGAGGCCAAGGGACCGGGGAGCTGTTTTTT
TRBJ1-4,TRBV7-8,NA,TRBD1,CASSFNRDRGGEKLFF,TGTGCCAGCAGCTTCAACCGGGACAGGGGTGGGGAAAAACTGTTTTTT
TRBJ1-2,TRBV5-5,NA,NA,CASSLADSDYGYTF,TGTGCCAGCAGCTTGGCCGATTCGGACTATGGCTACACCTTC
TRBJ1-6,TRBV7-2,NA,NA,CASSLEGGNSPLHF,TGTGCCAGCAGCTTAGAGGGGGGGAATTCACCCCTCCACTTT
TRBJ1-1,TRBV5-1,few,NA,CASSLGGVNTEAFF,TGCGCCAGCAGCTTGGGAGGGGTGAACACTGAAGCTTTCTTT
TRBJ2-7,TRBV2,once,NA,CASRVGPPAFYEQYF,TGTGCCAGCAGGGTTGGGCCCCCTGCCTTCTACGAGCAGTACTTC
TRBJ2-6,TRBV28,once,NA,CASSLMRLALAGANVLTF,TGTGCCAGCAGTTTAATGCGACTTGCCCTGGCTGGGGCCAACGTCCTGACTTTC
TRBJ1-4,TRBV5-1,NA,NA,CASSYGLDRPNEKLFF,TGCGCCAGCAGCTACGGTCTGGACAGACCTAATGAAAAACTGTTTTTT
TRBJ2-1,TRBV5-1,NA,NA,CASRRNGLPGAGVSDEQFF,TGCGCCAGCAGGCGAAATGGTCTCCCGGGGGCGGGAGTTTCCGATGAGCAGTTCTTC
TRBJ2-5,TRBV30,NA,NA,CAWSVLGWETQYF,TGTGCCTGGAGTGTACTCGGGTGGGAGACCCAGTACTTC
TRBJ2-5,TRBV5-1,NA,NA,CASSLQETQYF,TGCGCCAGCAGCTTACAAGAGACCCAGTACTTC
TRBJ2-7,TRBV29-1,NA,NA,CSYRTAETYEQYF,TGCAGTTACCGAACGGCAGAAACCTACGAGCAGTACTTC
TRBJ2-7,TRBV7-9,NA,TRBD2,CASSSTRASGGFYEQYF,TGTGCCAGCAGCTCGACTAGAGCCAGCGGGGGCTTCTACGAGCAGTACTTC
TRBJ2-5,TRBV7-2,NA,NA,CASSLISGQETQYF,TGTGCCAGCAGCCTCATCTCGGGGCAAGAGACCCAGTACTTC
TRBJ2-7,TRBV28,NA,NA,CASRPGTSSYEQYF,TGTGCCAGCAGACCCGGGACATCGTCCTACGAGCAGTACTTC
TRBJ2-7,TRBV27,NA,NA,CASGTRWASSYEQYF,TGTGCCAGCGGAACGAGGTGGGCTAGCTCCTACGAGCAGTACTTC
TRBJ1-2,TRBV19,NA,NA,CASRDNGRDYGYTF,TGTGCCAGTAGGGACAACGGGAGGGACTATGGCTACACCTTC